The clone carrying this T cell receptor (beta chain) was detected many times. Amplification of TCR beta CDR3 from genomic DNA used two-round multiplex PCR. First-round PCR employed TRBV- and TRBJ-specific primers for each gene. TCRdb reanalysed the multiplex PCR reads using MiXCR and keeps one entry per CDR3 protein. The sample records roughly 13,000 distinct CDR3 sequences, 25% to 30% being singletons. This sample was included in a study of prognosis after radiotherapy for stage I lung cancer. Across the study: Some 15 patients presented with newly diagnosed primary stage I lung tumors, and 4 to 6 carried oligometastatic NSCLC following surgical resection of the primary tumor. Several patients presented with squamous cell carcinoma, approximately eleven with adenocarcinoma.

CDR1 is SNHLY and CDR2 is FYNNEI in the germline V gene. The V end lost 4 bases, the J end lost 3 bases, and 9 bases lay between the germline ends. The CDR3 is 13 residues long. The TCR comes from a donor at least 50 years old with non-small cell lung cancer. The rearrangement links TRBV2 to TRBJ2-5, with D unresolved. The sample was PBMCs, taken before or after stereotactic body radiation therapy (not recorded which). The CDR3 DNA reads TGTGCCAGCAGTGCCTACTTGGAAGAGACCCAGTACTTC. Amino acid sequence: CASSAYLEETQYF.